One and the same sample provided the 7 T cell receptor beta chains below, sequenced in a study of blood T cell repertoires in COVID-19. Method: immunoSEQ multiplex PCR; TCRdb's copy keeps in-frame clones and lacks some. Among about 180,000 clones, around three quarters were seen once, and the ten largest hold approximately 6.2%. The sequencing sample was made of peripheral blood. The receptors here all came from a man between 65 and 85 years old with active or convalescent COVID-19.

This chain connects TRBV1 to TRBJ2-5; no check of the table's D call, TRBD2, against the DNA was made. TRBV1 is noted as a pseudogene. This CDR3 region has 15 residues. CDR3 bases: TGCACCAGCAGCCATGGACCGGGAGGTGCGGAGACCCAGTACTTC. It encodes CTSSHGPGGAETQYF.

The J gene is TRBJ1-1, the V gene TRBV5-1, with D tentatively TRBD1 (6 bases). This CDR3 comprises 16 residues. Germline CDR1 reads SGHRS; CDR2 reads YFSETQ. V gave up 0 bases and J gave up 5 bases, with 17 bases separating them. The CDR3 region is CASSLDPLPTGTEAFF. CDR3 DNA sequence: TGCGCCAGCAGCTTGGACCCACTACCCACAGGGACTGAAGCTTTCTTT.

Here the CDR3 DNA reads TGTGCCAGTAGTCGACAGGGGGCGGGCAATCAGCCCCAGCATTTT. Its translation: CASSRQGAGNQPQHF. The chain has TRBV19 and TRBJ1-5; TRBD1 matches 10 bases. The CDR3 is 15 amino acids. Per germline, CDR1 LNHDA and CDR2 SQIVND (reference sequence). The V segment lost 5 bases and the J segment 2 bases; nucleotides outside the gene matches: 3.

This clone was seen ten or more times. This sequence joins TRBV10-3 and TRBJ2-1; unclear D gene. Germline lookup yields CDR1 ENHRY and CDR2 SYGVKD. Trimming pared 4 bases from V and 5 bases from J, leaving 15 bases between. The CDR3 has 15 residues. The CDR3: CAISGGDLHDNEQFF. CDR3 in DNA: TGTGCCATCAGTGGCGGTGATTTACATGACAATGAGCAGTTCTTC.

CDR3 sequence: CASSIPGFHSGNTIYF. The DNA for the CDR3 is TGTGCCAGTAGTATCCCCGGGTTTCACTCTGGAAACACCATATATTTT. The chain combines TRBV19 with TRBJ1-3; D is uncertain. Germline assignment: CDR1 LNHDA and CDR2 SQIVND (reference sequence). Trimming cost V 3 bases and J 0 bases, with 12 bases left between them. The CDR3 covers 16 residues.

The CDR3 nucleotides read TGTGCCAGCAGTTTTCAGTTTGGGACAGGTCAGCCCCAGCATTTT. This sequence encodes CASSFQFGTGQPQHF. The rearrangement joins TRBV27 to TRBJ1-5, with 8 bases aligning to TRBD1. The junction had 7 bases not matched to a gene; V was cut back by 3 bases and J by 6 bases. The length of the CDR3 is 15 residues. Germline values: CDR1 MNHEY, CDR2 SMNVEV (reference sequence).

This clone showed up just a few times. V is TRBV7-6 and J is TRBJ1-1; perhaps TRBD1 as D (5 bases). The CDR3 runs 15 residues. CDR1 and CDR2 from the germline V gene are SGHVS and FNYEAQ. Trimming stripped 6 bases from V and 5 bases from J, with 19 bases between. The CDR3 loop is CASRHGGVRGTEAFF. In nucleotides, the CDR3 is TGTGCCAGCAGACACGGGGGGGTCCGGGGGACTGAAGCTTTCTTT.